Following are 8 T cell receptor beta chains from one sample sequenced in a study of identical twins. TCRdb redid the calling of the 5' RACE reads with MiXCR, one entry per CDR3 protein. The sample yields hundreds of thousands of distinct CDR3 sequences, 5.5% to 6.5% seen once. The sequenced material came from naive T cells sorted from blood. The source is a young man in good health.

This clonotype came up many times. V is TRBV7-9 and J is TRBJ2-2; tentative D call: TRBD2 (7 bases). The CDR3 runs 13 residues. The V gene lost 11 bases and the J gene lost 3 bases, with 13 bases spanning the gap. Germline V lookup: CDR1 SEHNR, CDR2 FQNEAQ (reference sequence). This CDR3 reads CAAGAGDTGELFF. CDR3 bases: TGTGCCGCGGGGGCAGGGGACACCGGGGAGCTGTTTTTT.

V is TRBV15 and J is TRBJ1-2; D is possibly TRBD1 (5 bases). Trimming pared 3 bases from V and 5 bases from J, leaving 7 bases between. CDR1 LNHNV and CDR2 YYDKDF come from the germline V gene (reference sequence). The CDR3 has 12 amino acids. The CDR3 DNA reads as TGTGCCACCAGCAGTCCAGGGTATGGCTACACCTTC. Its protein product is CATSSPGYGYTF.

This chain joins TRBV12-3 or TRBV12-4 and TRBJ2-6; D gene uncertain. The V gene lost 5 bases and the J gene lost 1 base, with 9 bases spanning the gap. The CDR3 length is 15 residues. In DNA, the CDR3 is TGTGCCAGCAGTCCCGCTTGGTCTGGGGCCAACGTCCTGACTTTC. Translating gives CASSPAWSGANVLTF.

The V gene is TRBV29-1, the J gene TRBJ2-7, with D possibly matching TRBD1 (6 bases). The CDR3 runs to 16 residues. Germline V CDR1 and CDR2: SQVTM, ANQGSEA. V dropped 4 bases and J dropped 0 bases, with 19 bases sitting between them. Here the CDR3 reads CSVVLLSGVASYEQYF. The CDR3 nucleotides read TGCAGCGTTGTCCTTCTCTCAGGGGTTGCCTCCTACGAGCAGTACTTC.

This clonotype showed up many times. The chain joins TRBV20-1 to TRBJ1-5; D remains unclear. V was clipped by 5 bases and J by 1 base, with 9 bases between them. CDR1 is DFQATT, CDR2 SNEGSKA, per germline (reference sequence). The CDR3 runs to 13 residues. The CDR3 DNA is TGCAGTGCTCTTGACATAAGCAATCAGCCCCAGCATTTT. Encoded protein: CSALDISNQPQHF.

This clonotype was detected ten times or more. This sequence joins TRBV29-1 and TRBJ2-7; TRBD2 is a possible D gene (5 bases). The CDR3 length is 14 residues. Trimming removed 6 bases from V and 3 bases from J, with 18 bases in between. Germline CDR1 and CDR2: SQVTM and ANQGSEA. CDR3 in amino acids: CSVTILGIDYEQYF. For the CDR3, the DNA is TGCAGCGTGACCATCCTCGGGATAGACTACGAGCAGTACTTC.

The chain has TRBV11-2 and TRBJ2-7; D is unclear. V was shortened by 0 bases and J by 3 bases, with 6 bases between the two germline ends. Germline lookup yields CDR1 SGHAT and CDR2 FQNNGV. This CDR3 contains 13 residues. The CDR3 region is CASSLDPNYEQYV. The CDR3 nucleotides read TGTGCCAGCAGCTTAGATCCCAACTACGAGCAGTACGTC.

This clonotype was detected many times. In DNA, the CDR3 is TGTGCCAGCAGCTTAGCGCTGGGCGGGGAGCTGTTTTTT. This translates into CASSLALGGELFF. This rearrangement joins TRBV7-2 to TRBJ2-2, with D hard to call. The CDR3 runs 13 residues. V lost 0 bases and J lost 7, with 6 bases in between. Germline CDR1 SGHTA, CDR2 FQGNSA.